Below, 15 T cell receptor beta chains from the same sample are listed, as sequenced in a study of T cells in Graves' hyperthyroidism and ophthalmopathy. The CDR3 regions of TCR beta were amplified from RNA transcripts. Researchers ran a first-round RT-PCR on the TCR CDR3 using the HTBI primer set. TCRdb ran MiXCR on the multiplex PCR reads and lists one entry per CDR3 protein. Among hundreds of thousands of distinct CDR3 sequences, approximately 44% were seen once, and the ten largest hold about 8.2%. The sequencing sample was made of peripheral blood or thyroid tissue (not recorded which). Source of these receptors: a young woman with Graves' hyperthyroidism.

The V gene is TRBV12-3 or TRBV12-4, the J gene TRBJ1-2, with 7 bases fitting TRBD1. CDR3 size: 15 residues. J lost 5 bases, V lost 5 bases, and 11 bases had no gene match. The CDR3 DNA reads as TGTGCCAGCAGTCGCTTTGAGGGGGCTCCTTATGGCTACACCTTC. Residues: CASSRFEGAPYGYTF.

This rearrangement joins TRBV20-1 to TRBJ1-5; TRBD1 agrees at 10 bases. This CDR3 has 11 residues. Germline V gives CDR1 DFQATT, CDR2 SNEGSKA (reference sequence). In DNA form, the CDR3 reads TGCGGGACAGGGGTGGGTCAGCCCCAGCATTTT. Protein: CGTGVGQPQHF.

This clonotype came up a few times. The chain has TRBV7-9 and TRBJ1-2; no clear D gene. Per the germline V gene, CDR1 is SEHNR and CDR2 is FQNEAQ (reference sequence). V gave up 2 bases and J gave up 2 bases, with 9 bases separating them. There are 14 residues in the CDR3. The chain's CDR3 is CASSLLDNNYGYTF. The CDR3 DNA follows: TGTGCCAGCAGCTTATTAGACAACAACTATGGCTACACCTTC.

The chain is built from TRBV19 and TRBJ2-5; 14 nucleotides align to TRBD2. The CDR3 spans 16 residues. The V gene end was trimmed by 6 bases and the J gene end by 5 bases; junction bases not matched to a gene: 8. Germline-derived CDR1 and CDR2 are LNHDA and SQIVND (reference sequence). CDR3 protein: CASRGTSGRLRETQYF. CDR3 bases: TGTGCCAGTAGGGGGACTAGCGGGAGACTCCGGGAGACCCAGTACTTC.

V is TRBV20-1 and J is TRBJ1-5; D not certain. The V gene's germline CDR1 is DFQATT and CDR2 SNEGSKA (reference sequence). V was cut by 6 bases and J by 4 bases, with 13 bases left in between. The CDR3 length is 13 residues. The chain's CDR3 is CSAGVGGNQPQHF. CDR3 in DNA: TGCAGTGCCGGTGTAGGTGGGAATCAGCCCCAGCATTTT.

Of note for this clonotype: One junction end disagrees with the germline gene, perhaps due to a read error. This chain uses TRBV10-3 with TRBJ2-7; maybe TRBD1 (6 bases). Germline V lookup: CDR1 ENHRY, CDR2 SYGVKD. CDR3 length: 14 residues. As DNA, the CDR3 is TGTGCCAGCAGTGACCGAAGACAGGACAATGAGCAGTACTTC. Translating it yields CASSDRRQDNEQYF.

On this clonotype itself: A much larger clone is a single base away; this may be a read error. The chain combines TRBV10-2 with TRBJ2-7; D gene ambiguous. Per the germline V gene, CDR1 is WSHSY and CDR2 is SAAADI. The CDR3 runs 9 residues. V lost 11 bases to trimming and J lost 6 bases, with 8 bases between them. CDR3 in amino acids: CAGGCEQYF. In DNA form, the CDR3 reads TGCGCCGGTGGCTGCGAGCAGTACTTC.

The chain has TRBV6-5 and TRBJ2-7, with 10 nucleotides matching TRBD2. The CDR3 has 16 amino acids. Trimming took 4 bases from V and 3 from J; bases not matched to a gene: 9. Germline CDR1 reads MNHEY; CDR2 reads SVGAGI. CDR3 coding DNA: TGTGCCAGCAGTTTCCTGGCTAGCGGGAGTTTCTACGAGCAGTACTTC. Protein product: CASSFLASGSFYEQYF.

Many counts were recorded for this clonotype. This rearrangement joins TRBV29-1 to TRBJ1-2; possible D gene TRBD1, 6 bases. Germline V gene data show CDR1 as SQVTM and CDR2 as ANQGSEA. This CDR3 has 11 amino acids. V shed 5 bases and J shed 4 bases, with 8 bases lying between them. The CDR3 sequence: CSVSDSYGYTF. The DNA for the CDR3 is TGCAGCGTTTCGGACAGCTATGGCTACACCTTC.

J is TRBJ2-5 and V is TRBV7-2; D perhaps matches TRBD2 (6 bases). Germline loops: CDR1 SGHTA, CDR2 FQGNSA. There are 14 residues in the CDR3. With 1 base removed from V and 2 bases from J, the gap between germline ends came to 8 bases. CDR3 sequence: CASSLEEGQETQYF. The CDR3 DNA is TGTGCCAGCAGCTTAGAGGAGGGACAAGAGACCCAGTACTTC.

V is TRBV10-3 and J is TRBJ2-7, with 8 bases identical to TRBD2. V shed 0 bases, J shed 3 bases, and the junction held 10 bases outside the gene matches. The CDR3 is 17 amino acids. The germline CDR1 and CDR2 sequences are ENHRY and SYGVKD. The CDR3 is CAISESSGAGGVYEQYF. CDR3 sequence (DNA): TGTGCCATCAGTGAGTCTAGCGGGGCCGGGGGTGTCTACGAGCAGTACTTC.

The V and J genes are TRBV12-3 or TRBV12-4 and TRBJ2-7, with TRBD2 matching over 13 bases. V lost 0 bases, J lost 2 bases, and 10 bases stayed unmatched. This CDR3 region has 19 residues. The CDR3 reads CASSLATAEGLAGAYEQYF. CDR3 bases: TGTGCCAGCAGTTTAGCCACAGCCGAAGGACTAGCGGGAGCCTACGAGCAGTACTTC.

This clonotype has a handful of counts. V is TRBV10-3 and J is TRBJ1-1, with D perhaps matching TRBD1 (6 bases). V gave up 10 bases and J gave up 0 bases, with 24 bases separating them. The CDR3 is 17 residues long. The germline CDR1 and CDR2 sequences are ENHRY and SYGVKD. The CDR3, as DNA: TGTGCCAGCAGCCAAGATCCAGGACAGATAGTGAACACTGAAGCTTTCTTT. Protein product: CASSQDPGQIVNTEAFF.

The chain has TRBV2 and TRBJ1-6, with D maybe TRBD1 (5 bases). V lost 9 bases and J 9 bases, leaving 18 bases between the germline ends. CDR3 length equals 14 residues. CDR1 and CDR2 from the germline V gene are SNHLY and FYNNEI. CDR3 in amino acids: CARAGTISSSPLHF. DNA for the CDR3: TGTGCCAGGGCCGGGACGATATCAAGTTCACCCCTCCACTTT.

Worth noting for this clonotype: A much larger clone lies a single base off, so this may be a read error. The conserved closing phenylalanine or tryptophan is absent in this CDR3, likely reflecting a read error. The V and J genes are TRBV24-1 and TRBJ1-5, with D uncertain. Germline V gene data show CDR1 as KGHDR and CDR2 as SFDVKD. The CDR3 contains 13 residues. The V end was cut by 5 bases, the J end by 3 bases, with 7 bases between. The CDR3 sequence: CATSAGYNQPQHL. DNA of the CDR3: TGTGCCACCAGTGCCGGATACAATCAGCCCCAGCATCTT.